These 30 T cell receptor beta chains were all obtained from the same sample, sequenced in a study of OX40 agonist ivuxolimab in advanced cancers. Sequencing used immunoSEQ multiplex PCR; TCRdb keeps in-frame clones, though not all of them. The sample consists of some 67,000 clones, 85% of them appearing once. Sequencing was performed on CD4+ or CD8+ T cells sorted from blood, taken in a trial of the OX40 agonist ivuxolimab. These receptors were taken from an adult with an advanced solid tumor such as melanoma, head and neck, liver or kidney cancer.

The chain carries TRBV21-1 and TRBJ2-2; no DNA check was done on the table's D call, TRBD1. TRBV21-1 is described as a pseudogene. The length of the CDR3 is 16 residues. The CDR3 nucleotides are TGTGCCAGCCTCAAGGGGGCAGGGGGCAAGGCCGGGGAGCTGTTTTTT. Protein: CASLKGAGGKAGELFF.

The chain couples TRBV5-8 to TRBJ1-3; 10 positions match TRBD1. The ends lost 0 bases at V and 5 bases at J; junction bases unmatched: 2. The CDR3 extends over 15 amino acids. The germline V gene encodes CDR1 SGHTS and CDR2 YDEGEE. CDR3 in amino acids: CASSLEGQGRNTIYF. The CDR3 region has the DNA TGTGCCAGCAGCTTGGAGGGACAGGGGAGAAACACCATATATTTT.

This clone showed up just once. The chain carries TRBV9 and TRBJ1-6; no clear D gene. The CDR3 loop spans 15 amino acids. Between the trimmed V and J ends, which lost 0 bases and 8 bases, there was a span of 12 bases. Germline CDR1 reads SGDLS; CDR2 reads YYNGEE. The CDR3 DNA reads TGTGCCAGCAGCGTAGCGGCTCCCGCAGATTCACCCCTCCACTTT. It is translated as CASSVAAPADSPLHF.

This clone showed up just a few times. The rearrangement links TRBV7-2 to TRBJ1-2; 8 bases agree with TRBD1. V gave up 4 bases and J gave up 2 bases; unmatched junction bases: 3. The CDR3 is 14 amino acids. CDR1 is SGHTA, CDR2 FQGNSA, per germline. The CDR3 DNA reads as TGTGCCAGCAGCTCCGGACAGGGAAACTATGGCTACACCTTC. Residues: CASSSGQGNYGYTF.

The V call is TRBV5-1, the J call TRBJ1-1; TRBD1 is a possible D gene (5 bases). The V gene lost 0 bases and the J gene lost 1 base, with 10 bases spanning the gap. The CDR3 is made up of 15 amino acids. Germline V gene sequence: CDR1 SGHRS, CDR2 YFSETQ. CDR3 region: CASSLAGHTNTEAFF. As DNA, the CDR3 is TGCGCCAGCAGCTTGGCCGGACACACGAACACTGAAGCTTTCTTT.

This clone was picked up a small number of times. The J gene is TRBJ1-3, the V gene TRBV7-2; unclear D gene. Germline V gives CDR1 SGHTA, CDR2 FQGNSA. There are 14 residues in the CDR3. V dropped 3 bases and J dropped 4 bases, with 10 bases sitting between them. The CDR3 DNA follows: TGTGCCAGCAGCTTGGGGATGAACGGAAACACCATATATTTT. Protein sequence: CASSLGMNGNTIYF.

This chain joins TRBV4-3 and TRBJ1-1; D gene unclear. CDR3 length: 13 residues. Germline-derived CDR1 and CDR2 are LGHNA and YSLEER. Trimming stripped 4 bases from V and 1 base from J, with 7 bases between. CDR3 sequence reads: CASSRDGNTEAFF. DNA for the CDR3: TGCGCCAGCAGCCGCGACGGGAACACTGAAGCTTTCTTT.

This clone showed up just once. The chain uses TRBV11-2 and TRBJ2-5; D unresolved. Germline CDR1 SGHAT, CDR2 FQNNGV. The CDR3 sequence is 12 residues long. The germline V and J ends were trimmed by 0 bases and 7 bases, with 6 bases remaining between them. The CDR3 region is CASSLDRSTQYF. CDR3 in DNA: TGTGCCAGCAGCTTAGATCGCTCGACCCAGTACTTC.

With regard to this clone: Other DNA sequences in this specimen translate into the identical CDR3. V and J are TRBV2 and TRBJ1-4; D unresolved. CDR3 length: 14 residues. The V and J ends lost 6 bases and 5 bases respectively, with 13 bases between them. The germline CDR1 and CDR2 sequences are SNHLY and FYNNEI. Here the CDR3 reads CASRPLTTNEKLFF. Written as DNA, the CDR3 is TGTGCCAGCAGACCCCTAACCACCAATGAAAAACTGTTTTTT.

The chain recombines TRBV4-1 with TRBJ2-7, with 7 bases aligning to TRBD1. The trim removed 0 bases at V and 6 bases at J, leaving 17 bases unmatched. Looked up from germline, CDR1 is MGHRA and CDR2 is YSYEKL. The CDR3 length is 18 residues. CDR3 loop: CASSQDWGVGTDSLEQYF. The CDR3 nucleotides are TGCGCCAGCAGCCAAGATTGGGGAGTCGGGACAGACTCCCTCGAGCAGTACTTC.

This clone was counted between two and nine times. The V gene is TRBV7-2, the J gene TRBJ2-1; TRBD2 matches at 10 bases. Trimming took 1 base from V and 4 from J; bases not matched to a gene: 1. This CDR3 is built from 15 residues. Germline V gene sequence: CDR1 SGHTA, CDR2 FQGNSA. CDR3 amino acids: CASSLEAGGYNEQFF. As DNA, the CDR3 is TGTGCCAGCAGCTTAGAAGCGGGGGGGTACAATGAGCAGTTCTTC.

The CDR3 loop is CASSQGQNTEAFF. CDR3 nucleotides: TGCGCCAGCAGCCAAGGACAAAACACTGAAGCTTTCTTT. J is TRBJ1-1 and V is TRBV10-1, with D tentatively TRBD1 (5 bases). Trimming removed 6 bases from V and 2 bases from J, with 10 bases in between. CDR3 size: 13 residues. Germline V gene data show CDR1 as WNHNN and CDR2 as SYGVQD (reference sequence).

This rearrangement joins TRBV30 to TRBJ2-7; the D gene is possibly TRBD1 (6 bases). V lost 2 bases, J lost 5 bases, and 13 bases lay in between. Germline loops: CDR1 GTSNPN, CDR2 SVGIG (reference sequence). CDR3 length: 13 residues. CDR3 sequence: CAWSITGYHEQYF. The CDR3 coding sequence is TGTGCCTGGAGTATTACAGGGTACCACGAGCAGTACTTC.

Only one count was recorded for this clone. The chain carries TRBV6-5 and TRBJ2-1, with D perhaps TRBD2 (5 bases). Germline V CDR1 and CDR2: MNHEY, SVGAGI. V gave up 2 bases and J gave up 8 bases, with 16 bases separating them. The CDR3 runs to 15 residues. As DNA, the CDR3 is TGTGCCAGCAGTTACAGCTCCGGGGTCTTCGATGAGCAGTTCTTC. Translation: CASSYSSGVFDEQFF.

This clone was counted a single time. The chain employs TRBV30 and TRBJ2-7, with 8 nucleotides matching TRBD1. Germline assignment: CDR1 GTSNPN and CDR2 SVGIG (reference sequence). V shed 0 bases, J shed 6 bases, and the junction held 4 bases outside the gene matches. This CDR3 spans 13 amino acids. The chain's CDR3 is CAWSVRGPGEQYF. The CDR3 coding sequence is TGTGCCTGGAGTGTCAGGGGGCCCGGCGAGCAGTACTTC.

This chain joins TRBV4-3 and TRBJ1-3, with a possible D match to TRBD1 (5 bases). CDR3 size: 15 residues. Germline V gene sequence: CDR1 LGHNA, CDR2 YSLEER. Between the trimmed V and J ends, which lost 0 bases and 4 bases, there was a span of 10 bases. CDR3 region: CASSQEWGMGNTIYF. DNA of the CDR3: TGCGCCAGCAGCCAAGAATGGGGCATGGGAAACACCATATATTTT.

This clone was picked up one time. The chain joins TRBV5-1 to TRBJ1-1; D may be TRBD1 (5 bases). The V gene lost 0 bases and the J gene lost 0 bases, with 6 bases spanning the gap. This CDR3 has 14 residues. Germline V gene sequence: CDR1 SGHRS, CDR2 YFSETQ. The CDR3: CASSLAQVNTEAFF. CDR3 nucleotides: TGCGCCAGCAGCTTGGCACAGGTGAACACTGAAGCTTTCTTT.

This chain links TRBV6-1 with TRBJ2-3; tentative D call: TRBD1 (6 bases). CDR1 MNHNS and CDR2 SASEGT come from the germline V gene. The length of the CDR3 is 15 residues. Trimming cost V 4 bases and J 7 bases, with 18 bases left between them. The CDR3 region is CASSAAPGRGNTQYF. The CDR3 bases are TGTGCCAGCAGTGCTGCCCCCGGTAGGGGGAATACGCAGTATTTT.

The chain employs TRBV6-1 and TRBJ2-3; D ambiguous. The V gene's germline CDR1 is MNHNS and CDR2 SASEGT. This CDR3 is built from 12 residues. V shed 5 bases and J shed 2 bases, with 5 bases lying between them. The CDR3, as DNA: TGTGCCAGCAGTAGAGCCACAGATACGCAGTATTTT. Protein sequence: CASSRATDTQYF.

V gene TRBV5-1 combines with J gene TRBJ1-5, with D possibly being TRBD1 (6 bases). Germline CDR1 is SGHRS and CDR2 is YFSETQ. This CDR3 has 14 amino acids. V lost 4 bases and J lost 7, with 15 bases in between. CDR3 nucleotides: TGCGCCAGCAGCCCAGGGGAGTCCGGGCAGCCCCAGCATTTT. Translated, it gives CASSPGESGQPQHF.

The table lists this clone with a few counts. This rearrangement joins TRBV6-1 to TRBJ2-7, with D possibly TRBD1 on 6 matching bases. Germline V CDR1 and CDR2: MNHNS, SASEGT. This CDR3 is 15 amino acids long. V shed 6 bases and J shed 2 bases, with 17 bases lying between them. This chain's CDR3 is CASSYRTGNPYEQYF. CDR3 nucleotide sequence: TGTGCCAGCAGCTATCGTACAGGGAACCCCTACGAGCAGTACTTC.

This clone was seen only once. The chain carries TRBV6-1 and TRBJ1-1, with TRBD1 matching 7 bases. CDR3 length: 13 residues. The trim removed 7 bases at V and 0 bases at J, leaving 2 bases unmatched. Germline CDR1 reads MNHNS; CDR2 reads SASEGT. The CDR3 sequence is CASKGQLNTEAFF. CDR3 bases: TGTGCCAGCAAGGGACAGTTGAACACTGAAGCTTTCTTT.

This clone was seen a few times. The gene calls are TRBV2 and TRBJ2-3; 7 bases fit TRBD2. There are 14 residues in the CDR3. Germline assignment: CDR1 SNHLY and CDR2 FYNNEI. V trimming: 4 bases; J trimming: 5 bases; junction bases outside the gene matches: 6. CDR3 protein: CASSASGVRDTQYF. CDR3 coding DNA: TGTGCCAGCAGTGCGAGCGGGGTGAGAGATACGCAGTATTTT. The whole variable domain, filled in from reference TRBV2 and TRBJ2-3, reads EPEVTQTPSHQVTQMGQEVILRCVPISNHLYFYWYRQILGQKVEFLVSFYNNEISEKSEIFDDQFSVERPDGSNFTLKIRSTKLEDSAMYFCASSASGVRDTQYFGPGTRLTVL.

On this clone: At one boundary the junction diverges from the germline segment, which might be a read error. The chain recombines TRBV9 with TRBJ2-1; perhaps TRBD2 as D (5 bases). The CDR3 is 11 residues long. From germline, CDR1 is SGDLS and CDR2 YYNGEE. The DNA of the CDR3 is TGTGCCAGCAGCGTAGGGACTGACTTGCTCTTC. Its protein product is CASSVGTDLLF.

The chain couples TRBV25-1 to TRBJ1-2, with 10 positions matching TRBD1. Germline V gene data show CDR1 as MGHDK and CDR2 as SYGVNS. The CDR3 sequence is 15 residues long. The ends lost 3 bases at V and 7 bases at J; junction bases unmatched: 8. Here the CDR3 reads CASSEVRGQGSGYTF. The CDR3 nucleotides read TGTGCCAGCAGTGAGGTTCGGGGACAGGGGTCTGGCTACACCTTC.

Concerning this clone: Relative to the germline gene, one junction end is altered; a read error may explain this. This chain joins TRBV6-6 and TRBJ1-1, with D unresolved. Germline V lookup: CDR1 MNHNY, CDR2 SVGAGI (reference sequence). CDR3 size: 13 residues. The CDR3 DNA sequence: TGTGCCAGCAGCACAAAGAGGAACAGTGAAGCTTTCTTT. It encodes CASSTKRNSEAFF.

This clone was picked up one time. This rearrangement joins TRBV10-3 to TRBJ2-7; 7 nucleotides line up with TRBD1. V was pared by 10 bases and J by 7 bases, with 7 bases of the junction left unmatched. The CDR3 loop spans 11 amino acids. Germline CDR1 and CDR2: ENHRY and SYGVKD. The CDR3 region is CATKGAGEQYF. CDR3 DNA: TGTGCCACGAAGGGGGCAGGGGAGCAGTACTTC.

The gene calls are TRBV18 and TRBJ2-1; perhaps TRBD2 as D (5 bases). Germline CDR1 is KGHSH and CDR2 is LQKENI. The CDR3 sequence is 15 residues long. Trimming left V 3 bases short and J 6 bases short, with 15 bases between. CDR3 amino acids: CASSPPADLLNEQFF. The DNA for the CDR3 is TGTGCCAGCTCACCTCCAGCGGATTTACTCAATGAGCAGTTCTTC. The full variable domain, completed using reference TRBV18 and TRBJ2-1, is NAGVMQNPRHLVRRRGQEARLRCSPMKGHSHVYWYRQLPEEGLKFMVYLQKENIIDESGMPKERFSAEFPKEGPSILRIQQVVRGDSAAYFCASSPPADLLNEQFFGPGTRLTVL.

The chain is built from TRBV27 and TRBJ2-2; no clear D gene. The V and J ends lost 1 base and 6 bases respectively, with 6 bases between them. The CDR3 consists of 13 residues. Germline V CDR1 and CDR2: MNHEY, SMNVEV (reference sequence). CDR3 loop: CASSLFRAGELFF. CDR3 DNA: TGTGCCAGCAGTTTATTCCGGGCCGGGGAGCTGTTTTTT.

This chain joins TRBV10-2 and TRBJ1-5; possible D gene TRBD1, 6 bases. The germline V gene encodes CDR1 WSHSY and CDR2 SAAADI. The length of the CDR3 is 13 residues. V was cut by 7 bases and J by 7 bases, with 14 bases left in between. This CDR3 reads CASTQGQGQPQHF. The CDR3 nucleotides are TGCGCCAGCACCCAGGGGCAGGGCCAGCCCCAGCATTTT.